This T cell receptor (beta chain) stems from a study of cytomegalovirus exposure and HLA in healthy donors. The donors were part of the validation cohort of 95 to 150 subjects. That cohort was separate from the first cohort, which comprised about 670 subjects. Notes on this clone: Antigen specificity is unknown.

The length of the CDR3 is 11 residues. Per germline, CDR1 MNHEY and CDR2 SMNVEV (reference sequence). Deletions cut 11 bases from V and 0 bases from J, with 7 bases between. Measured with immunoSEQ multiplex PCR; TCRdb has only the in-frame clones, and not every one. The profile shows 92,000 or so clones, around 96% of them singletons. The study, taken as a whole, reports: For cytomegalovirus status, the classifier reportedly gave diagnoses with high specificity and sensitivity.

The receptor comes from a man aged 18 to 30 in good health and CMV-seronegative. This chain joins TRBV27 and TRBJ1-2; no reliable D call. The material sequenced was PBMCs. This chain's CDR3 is CAVRSNYGYTF. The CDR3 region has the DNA TGTGCCGTCCGTTCTAACTATGGCTACACCTTC.